Listed here are 28 T cell receptor beta chains from one sample, sequenced in a study of persistence of HIV-infected CD4 T cells. Cells were stimulated with CMV-infected fibroblast lysates at roughly 10 ug/mL. Sorted nonresponding memory CD4+ T cells were CD40L-negative, CD69-negative, CD45RO-high. The libraries were made with immunoSEQ version 4 in survey mode. This table comes from immunoSEQ multiplex PCR, and its TCRdb copy is limited to in-frame clones, with some not included. The sample carries more than 45,000 clones, about 80% recorded once. Their target antigens are unknown. Source: CD4+ T cells sorted from PBMCs after roughly 18-hour stimulation, taken from a patient who received antiretroviral therapy. The receptors were sampled from an adult man with HIV who was CMV-seropositive.

The chain has TRBV10-3 and TRBJ2-5; TRBD2 aligns across 9 bases. The CDR3 loop spans 13 amino acids. Germline CDR1 reads ENHRY; CDR2 reads SYGVKD. J lost 5 bases, V lost 11 bases, and 9 bases had no gene match. The CDR3 DNA is TGTGCCCTTAGCGGGGGCCTAGGGGAGACCCAGTACTTC. Its protein is CALSGGLGETQYF.

This clone was counted between two and nine times. The V gene is TRBV7-2, the J gene TRBJ1-6; D ambiguous. Germline V lookup: CDR1 SGHTA, CDR2 FQGNSA. This CDR3 contains 16 residues. V dropped 6 bases and J dropped 0 bases, with 12 bases sitting between them. CDR3 amino acids: CASRPTTSSYNSPLHF. The CDR3 DNA reads as TGTGCCAGCAGACCTACCACAAGCTCCTATAATTCACCCCTCCACTTT.

The chain couples TRBV5-1 to TRBJ2-5, with 11 bases that match TRBD1. After removal of 4 bases from V and 4 bases from J, the junction contained 6 bases not matched to a gene. The CDR3 loop spans 15 amino acids. Germline V CDR1 and CDR2: SGHRS, YFSETQ. This chain's CDR3 is CASSLGQGVRETQYF. The CDR3 DNA reads as TGCGCCAGCAGCCTGGGACAGGGGGTTCGAGAGACCCAGTACTTC. Full variable domain (rest looked up from reference TRBV5-1 and TRBJ2-5): KAGVTQTPRYLIKTRGQQVTLSCSPISGHRSVSWYQQTPGQGLQFLFEYFSETQRNKGNFPGRFSGRQFSNSRSEMNVSTLELGDSALYLCASSLGQGVRETQYFGPGTRLLVL.

This clone is a singleton in its sample. The chain combines TRBV6-2 or TRBV6-3 with TRBJ2-7, with D perhaps given as TRBD1 or TRBD2 (5 bases each). The CDR3 runs to 16 residues. CDR1 and CDR2 from the germline V gene are MNHEY and SVGEGT. V was pared by 6 bases and J by 3 bases, with 21 bases between. This CDR3 reads CASSGLLSGPNYEQYF. CDR3 DNA: TGTGCCAGCAGCGGCCTTCTTTCGGGACCGAACTACGAGCAGTACTTC.

The chain links TRBV19 to TRBJ1-2; D uncertain. Trimming stripped 3 bases from V and 7 bases from J, with 24 bases between. The CDR3 has 17 amino acids. Germline CDR1 reads LNHDA; CDR2 reads SQIVND (reference sequence). The CDR3 here is CASSISTGRKGKGGYTF. The CDR3 DNA is TGTGCCAGTAGTATCTCCACCGGGCGGAAAGGGAAAGGTGGCTACACCTTC.

The chain recombines TRBV10-3 with TRBJ1-1, with 8 bases aligning to TRBD1. The CDR3 has 18 amino acids. Trimming cost V 5 bases and J 1 base; bases outside gene matches: 15. The germline V gene has CDR1 ENHRY and CDR2 SYGVKD. CDR3 residues: CAISRIPGTGFKNTEAFF. The CDR3 nucleotides read TGTGCCATCAGTCGAATACCCGGGACAGGTTTTAAGAACACTGAAGCTTTCTTT.

This clone is a singleton in its sample. This sequence joins TRBV2 and TRBJ2-5; D remains unclear. The CDR3 runs 14 residues. V was shortened by 6 bases and J by 2 bases, with 13 bases between the two germline ends. Germline V gives CDR1 SNHLY, CDR2 FYNNEI. The CDR3 coding sequence is TGTGCCAGCAGCCCCCTAGTCGCGCAAGAGACCCAGTACTTC. It specifies CASSPLVAQETQYF.

The chain joins TRBV15 to TRBJ1-5; no clear D gene. The CDR3 loop spans 16 amino acids. V was trimmed by 5 bases and J by 3 bases, leaving 17 bases between them. Germline CDR1 reads LNHNV; CDR2 reads YYDKDF (reference sequence). CDR3 loop: CATSLYYSHFNQPQHF. In DNA form, the CDR3 reads TGTGCCACCAGCCTTTATTACAGCCACTTCAATCAGCCCCAGCATTTT. The entire variable domain, with the rest obtained from reference TRBV15 and TRBJ1-5, is as follows: DAMVIQNPRYQVTQFGKPVTLSCSQTLNHNVMYWYQQKSSQAPKLLFHYYDKDFNNEADTPDNFQSRRPNTSFCFLDIRSPGLGDTAMYLCATSLYYSHFNQPQHFGDGTRLSIL.

The rearrangement joins TRBV2 to TRBJ2-1; 8 bases are a match to TRBD1. Per germline, CDR1 SNHLY and CDR2 FYNNEI. The V segment lost 2 bases and the J segment 2 bases; nucleotides outside the gene matches: 14. The CDR3 is 19 residues long. The CDR3 is CASSELGQGLVGAYNEQFF. The CDR3 DNA sequence: TGTGCCAGCAGTGAACTAGGACAGGGCCTGGTTGGTGCCTACAATGAGCAGTTCTTC.

J is TRBJ1-6 and V is TRBV30; D call uncertain. This CDR3 has 16 amino acids. Germline V gene sequence: CDR1 GTSNPN, CDR2 SVGIG (reference sequence). Trimming removed 4 bases at V and 0 bases at J, with 13 bases between. CDR3 residues: CAWKAESSSYNSPLHF. CDR3 in DNA: TGTGCCTGGAAGGCGGAGTCGAGCTCCTATAATTCACCCCTCCACTTT.

This clone was seen a few times. The chain uses TRBV15 and TRBJ2-2; D uncertain. The CDR3 runs 14 residues. Trimming stripped 0 bases from V and 5 bases from J, with 7 bases between. Germline values: CDR1 LNHNV, CDR2 YYDKDF (reference sequence). CDR3 protein: CATSRDLATGELFF. DNA for the CDR3: TGTGCCACCAGCAGAGATCTTGCAACCGGGGAGCTGTTTTTT.

The J gene is TRBJ2-7, the V gene TRBV19; TRBD1 matches 10 bases. Germline V gene data show CDR1 as LNHDA and CDR2 as SQIVND (reference sequence). The junction had 12 bases not matched to a gene; V was cut back by 5 bases and J by 2 bases. The CDR3 has 17 residues. The CDR3: CASSSRTGGIEAYEQYF. In DNA form, the CDR3 reads TGTGCCAGTAGTTCAAGGACAGGGGGGATCGAAGCCTACGAGCAGTACTTC. Variable domain in full (rest from reference TRBV19 and TRBJ2-7): DGGITQSPKYLFRKEGQNVTLSCEQNLNHDAMYWYRQDPGQGLRLIYYSQIVNDFQKGDIAEGYSVSREKKESFPLTVTSAQKNPTAFYLCASSSRTGGIEAYEQYFGPGTRLTVT.

This clone was detected only a few times. This chain connects TRBV18 to TRBJ1-2; 8 bases are shared with TRBD1. Germline assignment: CDR1 KGHSH and CDR2 LQKENI. The length of the CDR3 is 14 residues. Trimming took 3 bases from V and 5 from J; bases not matched to a gene: 5. The CDR3 DNA reads as TGTGCCAGCTCACCTCAGAGGACAGGGTATGGCTACACCTTC. Translated: CASSPQRTGYGYTF. Combining the CDR3 with reference TRBV18 and TRBJ1-2 gives the whole variable domain NAGVMQNPRHLVRRRGQEARLRCSPMKGHSHVYWYRQLPEEGLKFMVYLQKENIIDESGMPKERFSAEFPKEGPSILRIQQVVRGDSAAYFCASSPQRTGYGYTFGSGTRLTVV.

The V gene is TRBV10-3, the J gene TRBJ2-3; 8 bases fit TRBD1. Trimming took 5 bases from V and 1 from J; bases not matched to a gene: 5. Per germline, CDR1 ENHRY and CDR2 SYGVKD. The CDR3 consists of 15 residues. The CDR3 sequence is CAISLTGAGTDTQYF. As DNA, the CDR3 is TGTGCCATCAGTTTGACAGGGGCGGGCACAGATACGCAGTATTTT.

This chain joins TRBV9 and TRBJ2-3; 11 positions match TRBD2. Germline CDR1 reads SGDLS; CDR2 reads YYNGEE. The V and J ends lost 3 bases and 6 bases, in that order; junction bases with no gene match: 9. CDR3 length: 16 residues. In DNA, the CDR3 is TGTGCCAGCAGCGCAGTCGGGACTAGCGGTTTCGATACGCAGTATTTT. As protein: CASSAVGTSGFDTQYF.

The chain joins TRBV14 to TRBJ2-5, with D perhaps being TRBD1 or TRBD2 (5 bases each). The CDR3 is 15 amino acids. V was shortened by 0 bases and J by 6 bases, with 14 bases between the two germline ends. The V gene's germline CDR1 is SGHDN and CDR2 FVKESK. CDR3 sequence reads: CASSQDRGSGKTQYF. The CDR3 DNA is TGTGCCAGCAGCCAAGATCGGGGCTCTGGAAAGACCCAGTACTTC. The entire variable domain, with the rest obtained from reference TRBV14 and TRBJ2-5, is as follows: EAGVTQFPSHSVIEKGQTVTLRCDPISGHDNLYWYRRVMGKEIKFLLHFVKESKQDESGMPNNRFLAERTGGTYSTLKVQPAELEDSGVYFCASSQDRGSGKTQYFGPGTRLLVL.

This chain joins TRBV6-2 or TRBV6-3 and TRBJ2-5, with D perhaps TRBD1 or TRBD2 (5 bases each). V was cut by 5 bases and J by 4 bases, with 14 bases left in between. The length of the CDR3 is 14 residues. The germline V gene has CDR1 MNHEY and CDR2 SVGEGT. CDR3 nucleotide sequence: TGTGCCAGCAGTCCGGGACGCAAGGGAGAGACCCAGTACTTC. Translating it yields CASSPGRKGETQYF.

The chain couples TRBV6-6 to TRBJ2-1; tentative D call: TRBD1 (5 bases). The CDR3 spans 15 residues. Trimming took 7 bases from V and 1 from J, leaving 14 bases between them. Germline V gene data show CDR1 as MNHNY and CDR2 as SVGAGI (reference sequence). CDR3 nucleotide sequence: TGTGCCAGCACCCTCGGACATTCTTCCTACAATGAGCAGTTCTTC. It translates to CASTLGHSSYNEQFF.

The chain carries TRBV12-5 and TRBJ2-3, with 7 bases fitting TRBD1. Trimming took 4 bases from V and 2 from J; bases not matched to a gene: 3. The CDR3 contains 14 residues. The germline V gene encodes CDR1 LGHNT and CDR2 FRNRAP. The CDR3 reads CASGWDSHTDTQYF. CDR3 DNA sequence: TGTGCTAGTGGTTGGGACAGCCACACAGATACGCAGTATTTT.

The V call is TRBV4-3, the J call TRBJ2-3; 12 bases map to TRBD2. After removal of 0 bases from V and 1 base from J, the junction contained 8 bases not matched to a gene. The CDR3 contains 19 residues. In germline, CDR1 is LGHNA, CDR2 YSLEER. CDR3 sequence (DNA): TGCGCCAGCAGCCAAGATTGGGGAGCTAGCGGGAGGGGCACAGATACGCAGTATTTT. Amino acids: CASSQDWGASGRGTDTQYF.

This chain connects TRBV7-2 to TRBJ2-2, with 8 bases aligning to TRBD2. The CDR3 consists of 16 residues. J gave up 6 bases and V 3 bases, and 9 bases lay outside the gene matches. Germline V lookup: CDR1 SGHTA, CDR2 FQGNSA. The CDR3 region is CASSFNPGGPPGELFF. The CDR3 DNA reads TGTGCCAGCAGCTTTAATCCGGGAGGGCCCCCCGGGGAGCTGTTTTTT.

This clone was seen once. The chain combines TRBV10-3 with TRBJ1-1; D call uncertain. The ends were cut back, 2 bases at V and 1 base at J, with 8 bases in the middle. Germline lookup yields CDR1 ENHRY and CDR2 SYGVKD. CDR3 length: 14 amino acids. The CDR3 coding sequence is TGTGCCATCAGTGAGACGAAGGAGAACACTGAAGCTTTCTTT. Protein product: CAISETKENTEAFF.

This clone is classed as medium-sized. The V and J genes are TRBV2 and TRBJ1-1; weak D call: TRBD1 (6 bases). CDR3 length equals 14 residues. V lost 4 bases and J 6 bases, leaving 15 bases between the germline ends. Germline V CDR1 and CDR2: SNHLY, FYNNEI. The CDR3 sequence: CASSVGGSVPEAFF. CDR3 DNA sequence: TGTGCCAGCAGTGTGGGGGGCAGTGTCCCTGAAGCTTTCTTT.

The V and J genes are TRBV3-1 (or the pseudogene TRBV3-2) and TRBJ2-2; D is perhaps TRBD2 (6 bases). The CDR3 sequence is 12 residues long. Germline V gene lookup returns CDR1 LGHDT and CDR2 YNNKEL (reference sequence). Trimming cost V 5 bases and J 7 bases, with 8 bases left between them. CDR3 DNA: TGTGCCAGCAGCGGTAGCGGCGGGGAGCTGTTTTTT. Protein: CASSGSGGELFF.

The chain carries TRBV9 and TRBJ2-1; 9 nucleotides align to TRBD2. CDR3 length: 15 amino acids. After removal of 5 bases from V and 6 bases from J, the junction contained 9 bases not matched to a gene. Germline loops: CDR1 SGDLS, CDR2 YYNGEE. Written as DNA, the CDR3 is TGTGCCAGCAGTCAAGCCGGGACTAGCCGCAATGAGCAGTTCTTC. Translating gives CASSQAGTSRNEQFF.

This clone was seen a single time. The chain uses TRBV29-1 and TRBJ2-7; 7 nucleotides match TRBD1. The junction had 9 bases not matched to a gene; V was cut back by 7 bases and J by 6 bases. Germline values: CDR1 SQVTM, CDR2 ANQGSEA. CDR3 length equals 12 residues. The CDR3 reads CSANRGSPEQYF. In nucleotides, the CDR3 is TGCAGCGCCAACAGGGGTTCCCCCGAGCAGTACTTC.

The chain employs TRBV19 and TRBJ1-2; D perhaps matches TRBD1 (5 bases). Germline CDR1 reads LNHDA; CDR2 reads SQIVND (reference sequence). This CDR3 comprises 15 residues. The V and J ends lost 3 bases and 3 bases respectively, with 14 bases between them. As DNA, the CDR3 is TGTGCCAGTAGTATGAGGGGAGGTTGGGACTATGGCTACACCTTC. Protein product: CASSMRGGWDYGYTF.

The rearrangement joins TRBV2 to TRBJ2-5; D unclear. The V end lost 6 bases, the J end lost 4 bases, and 12 bases lay between the germline ends. Germline CDR1 reads SNHLY; CDR2 reads FYNNEI. The length of the CDR3 is 13 residues. The chain's CDR3 is CASRISFPETQYF. The CDR3 DNA follows: TGTGCCAGCAGGATTTCCTTTCCAGAGACCCAGTACTTC.